Detailed here is one T cell receptor (beta chain). Germline CDR1 and CDR2: SGHNT and YYREEE (reference sequence). V lost 5 bases to trimming and J lost 4 bases, with 9 bases between them. This CDR3 spans 12 amino acids. TCRdb itself ran the 5' RACE reads through MiXCR, one entry per CDR3 protein. The sample includes hundreds of thousands of distinct CDR3 sequences, under 14% of them seen just once. The sample belongs to a study of T cells after yellow fever vaccination. This clonotype originated in a man between 18 and 35 years old who received the YFV17D yellow fever vaccine. The J gene is TRBJ1-1, the V gene TRBV5-4; D remains ambiguous. The input for sequencing was PBMCs, taken on the day of the first yellow fever vaccination. The CDR3 here is CASSHSGTEAFF. Written as DNA, the CDR3 is TGTGCCAGCAGTCATAGTGGCACTGAAGCTTTCTTT.